The entry below gives a single TCR beta chain sequence along with its context. This clonotype was observed at least ten times. The clone's antigen remains unknown. No base-level quality is on record; no much larger clone is a single base apart. Library construction relied on PCR. The data were produced on an Illumina HiSeq 4000. Bulk TCR libraries were made following a previously described method, with the TCR primers given in Table S5. Purification of total RNA was performed with the Qiagen AllPrep DNA/RNA kit. Reads from multiple sequencing runs of the same library were pooled before analysis. In the paper's pipeline: Reads were retained only if an exact TCR constant sequence was present, and the retained reads were trimmed to 150 nt and grouped according to their 12-nt molecular barcodes. Reads inside each barcode group were sub-clustered using a 15% Levenshtein threshold, and a quality-weighted consensus sequence was constructed for each RNA molecule. Non-functional sequences were excluded, and lower-count sequences lying one edit away from another sequence were also excluded. Based on a fit of two negative binomial distributions, barcode sub-clusters having less than 20% of the maximum read count were discarded. TCRdb ran its own pipeline on the public reads, namely fastp trimming at Q25 and MiXCR clone calling, and kept in-frame beta chains. CDR3 protein sequences are deduplicated, and each keeps its most common genes and DNA. The V and J calls were determined by TCRdb, not by the authors. A total of under 650,000 distinct CDR3 sequences appear in this sample, nearly 20% of them only once. The ten largest clones add up to roughly 0.9% of the sample.

The data derive from a study of molecular identifiers for immune sequencing clone quantification (dated by TCRdb to 2017 to 2018). Describing the broader study: For a replicate experiment, RNA from 20,000 or 100,000 naive CD8 T cells was divided into five aliquots, and four of the five aliquots were sequenced. This methods study benchmarked molecular-identifier clustering-based TCR repertoire sequencing (MIDCIRS) and TCR RNA copy counting, using CD8 T cells to do so. The research as a whole found: Spiked-in Jurkat TCR RNA equivalent to a single cell was reported to be detectable even among over 800,000 naive CD8 T cells. Without barcode sub-clustering, chimeric consensus sequences inflated TCR diversity; chimeras reached as high as 47%. Identical TCR molecules sharing a barcode could cause highly expanded clone sizes to be underestimated. Modeling gave 3 to 3.5 recovered TCR RNA copies per cell versus 9.5 to 10 by digital PCR, implying around 33% capture efficiency. Clones above 20 RNA copies held over 97% of molecules in CMV-specific effector cells but under 1% in naive cells. The naive libraries included spiked-in Jurkat TCR RNA (about ten copies' worth), and this Jurkat TCR RNA is not part of the donor repertoire.

Including cysteine and phenylalanine, the CDR3 has 14 amino acids. Only the CDR3 DNA stays, 42 bases, in frame from base 1. Per the germline V gene, SGDLS is the CDR1 and YYNGEE is the CDR2. V has 3 bases trimmed and J has 2 bases trimmed; junction bases matching no gene number 4. Libraries of naive CD8 T cells were generated from about 19,000 to 1,100,000 sorted cells, with 10%, 30% or 50% of the purified RNA used. Naive CD8 T cells, defined as CD8+CD4-CCR7+CD45RA+, were FACS-sorted into RLT Plus buffer on a BD FACSAria II. To test detection sensitivity, Jurkat RNA equivalent to ten TCR copies was spiked into samples of roughly 20,000-1,100,000 naive CD8 T cells. Enrichment of CD8 T cells was done with RosetteSep CD8+ T Cell Enrichment Cocktail plus Ficoll-Paque, and ACK red cell lysis came afterward.

The sequence came from a human donor in good health. Some libraries in this study had Jurkat cell RNA spiked in. The V and J segments used are TRBV9 and TRBJ1-1; the central 7 bases match TRBD1. Sequences were obtained from naive CD8+ T cells from blood, with Jurkat cell RNA spiked in. In the paper's terms, the cell subset or site label means: FACS-sorted CD8+CD4-CCR7+CD45RA+ naive T cells. In nucleotides, the sequence is TGTGCCAGCAGCGCAGGGGGAAGAAACACTGAAGCTTTCTTT. Protein translation: CASSAGGRNTEAFF.